Listed below are T cell receptor beta chains from one sample, sequenced in a study of vaccination effects on CD4 cells after COVID-19. No cognate antigen is known for these TCRs. Assay used: immunoSEQ multiplex PCR; TCRdb lists only in-frame clones, some missing. The data show around 63,000 clones, less than 80% seen once. Sequencing was performed on CD4+ T cells from PBMCs cultured with HCoV-OC43 spike peptides, taken before COVID-19 vaccination. The source is a human donor who received a COVID-19 vaccine. Each CDR3 is given with its conserved first and last residue. Fields, in order: D gene, J gene, V gene, CDR3 DNA, CDR3 protein. A D gene is named only where the DNA matches it firmly.

>TRBD1|TRBJ1-2|TRBV4-1
TGCGCCAGCAGCCAACCCGGGACAGGAAGGTCTGGCTACACCTTC
CASSQPGTGRSGYTF
>TRBD1|TRBJ1-2|TRBV5-1
TGCGCCAGCGGCCCATTCCCAGGGGGCAGCTATGGCTACACCTTC
CASGPFPGGSYGYTF
>TRBD2|TRBJ2-3|TRBV5-6
TGTGCCAGCAGCTTGGAGCTCGGGGGGGGGCGCACAGATACGCAGTATTTT
CASSLELGGGRTDTQYF
>TRBD1|TRBJ2-5|TRBV3-1/TRBV3-2
TGTGCCAGCAGCCACTGGGGACAGAAGGAAGAGACCCAGTACTTC
CASSHWGQKEETQYF
>TRBD2|TRBJ2-5|TRBV4-2
TGTGCCAGCAGCCAAGATCCTAGGGCTAGCGGGGGGGGGCAGACCCAGTACTTC
CASSQDPRASGGGQTQYF
>.|TRBJ2-2|TRBV30
TGTGCCTGGAGTGTTCTGGGGGCGTACACCGGGGAGCTGTTTTTT
CAWSVLGAYTGELFF
>.|TRBJ1-1|TRBV11-3
TGTGCCAGCAGCTCTTTCGGCGGACCTTTGAACACTGAAGCTTTCTTT
CASSSFGGPLNTEAFF
>.|TRBJ1-1|TRBV2
TGTGCCAGCAGAGTAGGGGGAAACACTGAAGCTTTCTTT
CASRVGGNTEAFF
>.|TRBJ1-2|TRBV7-9
TGTGCCAGCAGCTTAGATGTCATGCAGTATGGCTACACCTTC
CASSLDVMQYGYTF
>TRBD1|TRBJ2-5|TRBV7-2
TGTGCCAGCCGCGGGGACAGGGTATCAGAGACCCAGTACTTC
CASRGDRVSETQYF